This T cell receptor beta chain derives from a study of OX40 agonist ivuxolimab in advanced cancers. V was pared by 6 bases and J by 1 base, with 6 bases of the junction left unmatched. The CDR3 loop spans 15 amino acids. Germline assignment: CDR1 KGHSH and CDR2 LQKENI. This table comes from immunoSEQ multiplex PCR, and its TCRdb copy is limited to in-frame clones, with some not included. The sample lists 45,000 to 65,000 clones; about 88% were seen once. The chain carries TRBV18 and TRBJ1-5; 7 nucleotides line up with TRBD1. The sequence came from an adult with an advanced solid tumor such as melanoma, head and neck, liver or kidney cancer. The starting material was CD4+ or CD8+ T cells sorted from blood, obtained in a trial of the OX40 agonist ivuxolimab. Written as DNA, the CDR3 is TGTGCCAGCTCCCTTCGGGACAGCAGCAATCAGCCCCAGCATTTT. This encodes CASSLRDSSNQPQHF.